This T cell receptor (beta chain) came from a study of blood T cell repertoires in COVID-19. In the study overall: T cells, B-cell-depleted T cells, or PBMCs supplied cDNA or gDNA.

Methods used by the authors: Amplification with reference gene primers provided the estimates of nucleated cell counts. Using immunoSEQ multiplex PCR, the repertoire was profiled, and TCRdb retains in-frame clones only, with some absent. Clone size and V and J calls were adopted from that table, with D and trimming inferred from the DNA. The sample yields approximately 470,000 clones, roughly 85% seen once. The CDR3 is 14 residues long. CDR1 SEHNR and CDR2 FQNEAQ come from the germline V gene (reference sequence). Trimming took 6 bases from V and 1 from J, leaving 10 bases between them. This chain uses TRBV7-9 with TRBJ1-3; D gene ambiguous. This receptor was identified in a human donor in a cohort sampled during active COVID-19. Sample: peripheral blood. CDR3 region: CASSLSGSGNTIYF. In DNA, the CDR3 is TGTGCCAGCAGTCTGAGCGGGTCTGGAAACACCATATATTTT.